The 21 T cell receptor beta chains below come from one sample, sequenced in a study of blood T cell repertoires in COVID-19. Profiling relied on immunoSEQ multiplex PCR, and the TCRdb table lists in-frame clones only, not all of them. Of under 250,000 clones listed, approximately 84% were seen once; the top ten hold 11%. The sample was peripheral blood. The receptor source for this set is a man between 45 and 60 years old with COVID-19, enrolled during active disease.

The chain couples TRBV19 to TRBJ2-1; 7 bases fit TRBD2. Trimming took 6 bases from V and 7 from J; bases not matched to a gene: 15. Looked up from germline, CDR1 is LNHDA and CDR2 is SQIVND (reference sequence). The CDR3 spans 16 residues. The CDR3 here is CASSRVLGLVGNEQFF. CDR3 DNA sequence: TGTGCCAGTAGCCGAGTCCTCGGACTAGTGGGTAATGAGCAGTTCTTC.

This rearrangement joins TRBV7-9 to TRBJ2-1; 8 bases align to TRBD2. The germline V gene has CDR1 SEHNR and CDR2 FQNEAQ (reference sequence). After removal of 4 bases from V and 5 bases from J, the junction contained 10 bases not matched to a gene. This CDR3 comprises 16 residues. The CDR3 DNA follows: TGTGCCAGCAGCTCTCAGCGGGGGCAAGGTCACAATGAGCAGTTCTTC. Its protein is CASSSQRGQGHNEQFF. Drawing the rest from reference TRBV7-9 and TRBJ2-1, the complete variable domain is DTGVSQNPRHKITKRGQNVTFRCDPISEHNRLYWYRQTLGQGPEFLTYFQNEAQLEKSRLLSDRFSAERPKGSFSTLEIQRTEQGDSAMYLCASSSQRGQGHNEQFFGPGTRLTVL.

This clone was observed a handful of times. The chain couples TRBV4-2 to TRBJ1-3; unclear D gene. Germline V gives CDR1 LGHNA, CDR2 YNFKEQ. The length of the CDR3 is 15 residues. With 1 base removed from V and 0 bases from J, the gap between germline ends came to 7 bases. In nucleotides, the CDR3 is TGTGCCAGCAGCCAAGGGGCAGGCTCTGGAAACACCATATATTTT. Amino acid sequence: CASSQGAGSGNTIYF.

This rearrangement joins TRBV5-4 to TRBJ1-1, with 9 nucleotides matching TRBD1. Germline loops: CDR1 SGHNT, CDR2 YYREEE (reference sequence). This CDR3 region has 14 residues. V dropped 1 base and J dropped 6; count of bases not matched to a gene: 4. CDR3 loop: CASSLPDRGAEAFF. CDR3 bases: TGTGCCAGCAGCTTGCCGGACAGGGGTGCTGAAGCTTTCTTT.

This clone was picked up one time. Written as DNA, the CDR3 is TGTGCCAGCAGCTTAGGTTGGCTCTCTGGAAACACCATATATTTT. Translating it yields CASSLGWLSGNTIYF. The J gene is TRBJ1-3, the V gene TRBV7-2; D uncertain. CDR1 SGHTA and CDR2 FQGNSA come from the germline V gene. V lost 1 base and J lost 0, with 7 bases in between. CDR3 size: 15 residues.

The chain carries TRBV30 and TRBJ2-3; 9 bases fit TRBD1. Unmatched junction bases numbered 12, after V lost 2 bases and J lost 0 bases. The CDR3 runs 18 residues. In germline, CDR1 is GTSNPN, CDR2 SVGIG (reference sequence). As DNA, the CDR3 is TGTGCCTGGAGTTCGAGTGGGGCCACAGGGGGCAGCACAGATACGCAGTATTTT. It is translated as CAWSSSGATGGSTDTQYF.

This chain joins TRBV7-2 and TRBJ1-2; 7 nucleotides align to TRBD1. CDR3 size: 15 residues. Germline trimming cut 1 base from V and 6 bases from J; bases unmatched to any gene: 8. The V gene's germline CDR1 is SGHTA and CDR2 FQGNSA. CDR3: CASSLGGGGAHGYTF. The DNA of the CDR3 is TGTGCCAGCAGCTTAGGTGGAGGGGGCGCCCATGGCTACACCTTC.

The chain couples TRBV11-2 to TRBJ1-1; D is ambiguous. In germline, CDR1 is SGHAT, CDR2 FQNNGV. The ends were cut back, 5 bases at V and 4 bases at J, with 14 bases in the middle. The CDR3 contains 14 residues. CDR3 in amino acids: CASSMGPVSTEAFF. In DNA, the CDR3 is TGTGCCAGCAGCATGGGCCCGGTCAGCACTGAAGCTTTCTTT.

The chain carries TRBV12-5 and TRBJ2-5, with TRBD2 identical over 11 bases. Looked up from germline, CDR1 is LGHNT and CDR2 is FRNRAP. The V segment lost 0 bases and the J segment 0 bases; nucleotides outside the gene matches: 3. CDR3 size: 17 residues. The CDR3 DNA follows: TGTGCTAGTGGTTTGGTATCGGGACTAGCGGACCAAGAGACCCAGTACTTC. Protein product: CASGLVSGLADQETQYF.

Points on this clone: Other DNA sequences in the same sample also yield this CDR3. The chain uses TRBV6-5 and TRBJ1-1, with 7 bases fitting TRBD1. The V segment lost 6 bases and the J segment 3 bases; nucleotides outside the gene matches: 1. This CDR3 has 12 residues. Germline CDR1 and CDR2: MNHEY and SVGAGI. CDR3 sequence reads: CASSTGDTEAFF. The CDR3 region has the DNA TGTGCCAGCAGCACAGGGGACACTGAAGCTTTCTTT.

This chain links TRBV6-5 with TRBJ2-7; TRBD2 aligns across 11 bases. V was clipped by 6 bases and J by 4 bases; unmatched bases: 8. This CDR3 has 15 residues. CDR1 MNHEY and CDR2 SVGAGI come from the germline V gene. The CDR3 region is CASSHQGLAVYEQYF. The CDR3 DNA reads as TGTGCCAGCAGCCACCAGGGACTAGCGGTTTACGAGCAGTACTTC.

This chain uses TRBV28 with TRBJ2-1; perhaps TRBD1 as D (5 bases). The germline gives CDR1 MDHEN, CDR2 SYDVKM. There are 12 residues in the CDR3. Trimming pared 2 bases from V and 12 bases from J, leaving 11 bases between. The CDR3 region has the DNA TGTGCCAGCAGTTTAGTGGGGCAAGGGCAGTTCTTC. Encoded protein: CASSLVGQGQFF.

J is TRBJ2-7 and V is TRBV6-6; 7 nucleotides line up with TRBD1. J lost 7 bases, V lost 5 bases, and 14 bases had no gene match. Per germline, CDR1 MNHNY and CDR2 SVGAGI (reference sequence). CDR3 length: 15 amino acids. The CDR3 spells CASSKSKQGSGEQYF. DNA for the CDR3: TGTGCCAGCAGTAAATCCAAACAGGGGTCGGGGGAGCAGTACTTC.

This chain joins TRBV4-1 and TRBJ1-5; the D is unclear. The germline gives CDR1 MGHRA, CDR2 YSYEKL. The CDR3 runs 13 residues. The V and J ends lost 0 bases and 5 bases respectively, with 5 bases between them. The CDR3, as DNA: TGCGCCAGCAGCCAAGATACGGATCAGCCCCAGCATTTT. It is translated as CASSQDTDQPQHF.

V is TRBV24-1 and J is TRBJ2-6; D uncertain. The CDR3 extends over 16 amino acids. Germline-derived CDR1 and CDR2 are KGHDR and SFDVKD. V shed 2 bases and J shed 4 bases, with 11 bases lying between them. CDR3 amino acids: CATSDSGSGGANVLTF. CDR3 bases: TGTGCCACCAGTGATTCGGGTTCTGGAGGGGCCAACGTCCTGACTTTC.

The CDR3 loop reads CASNRGPLYQETQYF. The CDR3 DNA is TGTGCCAGCAACCGCGGGCCGCTATACCAAGAGACCCAGTACTTC. The chain has TRBV2 and TRBJ2-5; D is perhaps TRBD2 (5 bases). CDR1 and CDR2 (germline): SNHLY, FYNNEI. With 7 bases removed from V and 0 bases from J, the gap between germline ends came to 15 bases. The CDR3 loop spans 15 amino acids.

The chain couples TRBV5-1 to TRBJ1-6, with D unclear. CDR1 and CDR2 from the germline V gene are SGHRS and YFSETQ. The CDR3 is made up of 14 amino acids. Trimming cost V 0 bases and J 5 bases, with 6 bases left between them. The CDR3 DNA is TGCGCCAGCAGCTTGGGGGCAGATAATTCACCCCTCCACTTT. Protein: CASSLGADNSPLHF.

This sequence joins TRBV29-1 and TRBJ2-7; no reliable D call. Deletions cut 4 bases from V and 0 bases from J, with 13 bases between. The CDR3 runs to 14 residues. From germline, CDR1 is SQVTM and CDR2 ANQGSEA. CDR3 loop: CSVVERLASYEQYF. CDR3 bases: TGCAGCGTTGTTGAGCGACTCGCCTCCTACGAGCAGTACTTC.

V usage is TRBV15 and J usage is TRBJ1-1; 10 bases are shared with TRBD1. This CDR3 has 15 amino acids. J gave up 2 bases and V 5 bases, and 5 bases lay outside the gene matches. Germline V gene data show CDR1 as LNHNV and CDR2 as YYDKDF (reference sequence). The CDR3 bases are TGTGCCACCAGCCCCCCGACAGGGGGCAACACTGAAGCTTTCTTT. It yields the protein CATSPPTGGNTEAFF.

This clone turned up a few times. The chain links TRBV6-2 or TRBV6-3 to TRBJ1-6, with 7 bases identical to TRBD1. The CDR3 is 14 amino acids. The trim removed 6 bases at V and 7 bases at J, leaving 6 bases unmatched. Germline assignment: CDR1 MNHEY and CDR2 SVGEGT. In nucleotides, the CDR3 is TGTGCCAGCAGCCTTTCGACAGGGAATTCACCCCTCCACTTT. Translating gives CASSLSTGNSPLHF.

The chain uses TRBV3-1 (or the pseudogene TRBV3-2) and TRBJ2-1; the match to TRBD1 covers 9 bases. Unmatched junction bases numbered 4, after V lost 4 bases and J lost 0 bases. Germline V gives CDR1 LGHDT, CDR2 YNNKEL (reference sequence). The CDR3 length is 16 residues. Here the CDR3 reads CASSRRTGDSYNEQFF. The DNA of the CDR3 is TGTGCCAGCAGCCGAAGGACAGGGGACTCCTACAATGAGCAGTTCTTC.